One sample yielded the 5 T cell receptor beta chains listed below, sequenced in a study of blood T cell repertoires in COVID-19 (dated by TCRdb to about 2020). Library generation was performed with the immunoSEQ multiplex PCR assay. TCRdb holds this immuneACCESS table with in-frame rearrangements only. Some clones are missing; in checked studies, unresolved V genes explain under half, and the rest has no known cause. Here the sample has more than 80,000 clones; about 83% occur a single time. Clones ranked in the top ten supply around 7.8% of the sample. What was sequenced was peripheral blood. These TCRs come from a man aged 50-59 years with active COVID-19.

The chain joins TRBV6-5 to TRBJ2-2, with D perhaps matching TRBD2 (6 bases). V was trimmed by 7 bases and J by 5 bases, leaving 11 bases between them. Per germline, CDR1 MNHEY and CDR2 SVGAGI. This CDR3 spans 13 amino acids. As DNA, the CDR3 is TGTGCCAGCATCCGCGGGGAAACCGGGGAGCTGTTTTTT. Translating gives CASIRGETGELFF.

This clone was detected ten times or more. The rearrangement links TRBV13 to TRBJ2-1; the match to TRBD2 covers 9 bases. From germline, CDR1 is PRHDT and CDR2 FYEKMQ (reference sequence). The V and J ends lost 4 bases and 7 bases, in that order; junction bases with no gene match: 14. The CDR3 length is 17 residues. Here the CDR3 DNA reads TGTGCCAGCAGCTCCCGGGCGGGGGGGACCCGGACGAATGAGCAGTTCTTC. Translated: CASSSRAGGTRTNEQFF.

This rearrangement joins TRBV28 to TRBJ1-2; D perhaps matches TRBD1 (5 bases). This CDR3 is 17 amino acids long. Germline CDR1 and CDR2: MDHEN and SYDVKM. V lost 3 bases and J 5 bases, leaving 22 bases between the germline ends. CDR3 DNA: TGTGCCAGCAGTTTCATGGGGGATCAGTCGGGGGTTTATGGCTACACCTTC. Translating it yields CASSFMGDQSGVYGYTF.

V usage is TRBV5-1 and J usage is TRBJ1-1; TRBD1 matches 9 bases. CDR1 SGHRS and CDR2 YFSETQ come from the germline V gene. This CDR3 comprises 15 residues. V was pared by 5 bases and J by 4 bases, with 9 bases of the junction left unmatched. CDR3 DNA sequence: TGCGCCAGCAGTACCGAGGACAGGGGAATCACTGAAGCTTTCTTT. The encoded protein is CASSTEDRGITEAFF.

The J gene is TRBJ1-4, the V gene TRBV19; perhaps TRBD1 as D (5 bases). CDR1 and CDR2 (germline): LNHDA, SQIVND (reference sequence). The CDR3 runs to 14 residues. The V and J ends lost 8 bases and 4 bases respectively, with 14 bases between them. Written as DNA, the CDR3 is TGTGCCAGTGGAGAGGGACTTGTTAATGAAAAACTGTTTTTT. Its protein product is CASGEGLVNEKLFF. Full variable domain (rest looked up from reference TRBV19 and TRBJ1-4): DGGITQSPKYLFRKEGQNVTLSCEQNLNHDAMYWYRQDPGQGLRLIYYSQIVNDFQKGDIAEGYSVSREKKESFPLTVTSAQKNPTAFYLCASGEGLVNEKLFFGSGTQLSVL.